The rows below give T cell receptor beta chains drawn from one sample of a study of beta chain features in type 1 diabetes. Method: immunoSEQ multiplex PCR; TCRdb's copy keeps in-frame clones and lacks some. The profile shows around 340,000 clones, about a tenth of them singletons. The specimen sequenced was central memory CD4+ T cells from blood. These receptors were taken from a man in his thirties or forties with type 1 diabetes. CDR3s include the opening cysteine and the closing phenylalanine or tryptophan. D genes are given only for firm matches. Some rows mark clone size as missing; the rest say once, few, many or name a class of expanded clone.

v_gene	d_gene	abundance	j_gene	CDR3nt	CDR3aa
TRBV6-1	.	few	TRBJ2-2	TGTGCCAGCAGGAGAATAGTGGAAAACACCGGGGAGCTGTTTTTT	CASRRIVENTGELFF
TRBV6-6	.	.	TRBJ1-2	TGTGCCAGTGCCCTGGACGGAGGCTATGGCTACACCTTC	CASALDGGYGYTF
TRBV5-1	.	many	TRBJ2-5	TGCGCCAGCAGGTTATTCCGGCCGGGCTCCCAAGAGACCCAGTACTTC	CASRLFRPGSQETQYF
TRBV29-1	.	.	TRBJ1-1	TGCAGCGTAGGGGACGGGCTGGCTGAAGCTTTCTTT	CSVGDGLAEAFF
TRBV5-1	.	few	TRBJ2-5	TGCGCCAGCAGCTCACAGGCGACTGAAGAGACCCAGTACTTC	CASSSQATEETQYF
TRBV27	.	.	TRBJ1-2	TGTGCCAGCGGAACGTCAGCGGGGTTTGGTGGCTACACCTTC	CASGTSAGFGGYTF
TRBV9	.	.	TRBJ2-3	TGTGCCAGCAGCGCCCCCAGGGAGTGGCGGGGCACAGATACGCAGTATTTT	CASSAPREWRGTDTQYF
TRBV18	.	few	TRBJ2-5	TGTGCCAGCTCACCTCGGACGGACTCCAAGGGGACCCAGTACTTC	CASSPRTDSKGTQYF
TRBV19	TRBD1	few	TRBJ1-1	TGTGCCAGTAGCACAGGGGTTCGCACTGAAGCTTTCTTT	CASSTGVRTEAFF
TRBV28	.	.	TRBJ2-1	TGTGCCAGCAGTAATAGGGACATTCGTGATCATGAGCAGTTCTTC	CASSNRDIRDHEQFF
TRBV2	TRBD1	.	TRBJ1-4	TGTGCCAGCAGGATACAAACAGGGGCCGGCGAAAAACTGTTTTTT	CASRIQTGAGEKLFF
TRBV11-2	.	.	TRBJ2-2	TGTGCCAGCAGCCCCCGGGACGGGACCGGGGAGCTGTTTTTT	CASSPRDGTGELFF
TRBV27	TRBD1	.	TRBJ2-5	TGTGCCAGCAGCCCCGGGACAGTTAAAGAGACCCAGTACTTC	CASSPGTVKETQYF